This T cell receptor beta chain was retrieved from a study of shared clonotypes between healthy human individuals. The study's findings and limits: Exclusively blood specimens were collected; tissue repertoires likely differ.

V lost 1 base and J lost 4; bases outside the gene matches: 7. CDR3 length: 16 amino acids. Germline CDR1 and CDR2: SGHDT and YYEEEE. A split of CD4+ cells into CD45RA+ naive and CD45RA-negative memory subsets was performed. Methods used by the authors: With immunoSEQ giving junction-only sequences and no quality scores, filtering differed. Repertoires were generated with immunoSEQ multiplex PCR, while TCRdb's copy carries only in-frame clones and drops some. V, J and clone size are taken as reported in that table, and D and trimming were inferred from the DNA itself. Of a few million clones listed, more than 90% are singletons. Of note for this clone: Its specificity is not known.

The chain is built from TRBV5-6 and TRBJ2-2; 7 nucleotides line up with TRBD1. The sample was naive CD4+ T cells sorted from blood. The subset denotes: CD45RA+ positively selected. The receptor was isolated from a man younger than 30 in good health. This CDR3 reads CASSLLRGQVTGELFF. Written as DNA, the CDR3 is TGTGCCAGCAGCTTGTTGAGGGGGCAAGTCACCGGGGAGCTGTTTTTT.